This paragraph reports one T cell receptor beta chain. The assay was immunoSEQ multiplex PCR, and TCRdb's table has in-frame clones only and misses some. The data contain 400,000 to 450,000 clones, roughly 87% of them singletons. Trimming took 3 bases from V and 4 from J; bases not matched to a gene: 6. Per the germline V gene, CDR1 is SGHNT and CDR2 is YYREEE (reference sequence). CDR3 length: 16 residues. This record belongs to a study of blood T cell repertoires in COVID-19. At the level of the study: T cells, B-cell-depleted T cells, or PBMCs supplied cDNA or gDNA.

Two negative PCRs, clearance, or symptom resolution were required of recovered Cohort 3 donors. This TCR derives from a man aged 18 to 30 who had recovered from COVID-19. The chain carries TRBV5-4 and TRBJ2-3; 12 bases are a match to TRBD2. The sample taken for sequencing was PBMCs or T cells enriched from blood (not recorded which). The CDR3 spells CASSSTSGGQSDTQYF. CDR3 in DNA: TGTGCCAGCAGCTCCACTAGCGGGGGGCAGTCAGATACGCAGTATTTT. Full variable domain (outside the CDR3, taken from reference TRBV5-4 and TRBJ2-3): ETGVTQSPTHLIKTRGQQVTLRCSSQSGHNTVSWYQQALGQGPQFIFQYYREEENGRGNFPPRFSGLQFPNYSSELNVNALELDDSALYLCASSSTSGGQSDTQYFGPGTRLTVL.